The sequence of this TCR beta chain was determined in a study of blood T cell repertoires in COVID-19 (dated by TCRdb to about 2020). Background on the whole study: The collaborator samples originated in the United States, Italy and Spain and spanned the acute and convalescent phases of COVID-19. The samples were drawn from the first 160 participants of the ongoing ImmuneRACE study and from under 1,500 subjects provided by 6 global collaborators. The dataset comprised deeply sampled blood TCRbeta repertoires from subjects exposed to, actively infected with, or recovered from COVID-19. The prospective study material was composed of cDNA or gDNA derived from T cells, B-cell-depleted T cells, or PBMCs. A de-identified subject ID, COVID-19 status, age in years and sex were almost always included in the sample metadata. Where HLA class I and class II types were available, the types were taken from metadata supplied by the sample provider, not from assay-based typing. A freely available public database, intended as a resource for researchers studying the immune response to SARS-CoV-2, is where the repertoires were released.

The immunoSEQ Assay, a bias-controlled multiplex PCR, was used to amplify TCRbeta CDR3 regions from genomic DNA. As for how the authors treated the data: The number of nucleated cells in each sample was estimated from the amplification of reference gene primers within the assay. To quantify the absolute abundance of each unique TCRbeta CDR3 rearrangement, sequence reads were collapsed and filtered. For each sample, productive Simpson clonality was calculated by taking the square root of Simpson's diversity index across productive rearrangements. TCRdb re-hosts the immuneACCESS table, in-frame sequences only. Its copies lack some clones; in the studies checked, an unresolved V gene accounts for under half of them, and the cause for the rest is not known. The V and J calls and clone size were taken over from that table, and D and trimming were inferred from the DNA. A total of 250,000 to 350,000 clones appear in this sample, around 89% of them only once. The top ten hold 2.4% of the sample.

Participants in the prospective study were enrolled through a virtual design, were aged about 18 to 90 years, and lived in roughly 24 United States geographic areas. To assign participants to cohorts, the prospective study relied on clinical history that participants themselves reported in a screening survey and a study questionnaire. Recovered participants in ImmuneRACE Cohort 3 were defined as having two consecutive negative NP/OP PCR tests, clearance from a healthcare professional, or resolution of symptoms. In the prospective study, whole blood, serum and a nasopharyngeal or oropharyngeal swab were collected from each participant by mobile phlebotomists. Over an approximately 2-month period, participants in the prospective study had the option of providing additional blood draws and questionnaires. Before DNA extraction, blood samples from the prospective study were shipped at room temperature or frozen.

From a lookup of the germline V gene, CDR1 and CDR2 are KGHSH and LQKENI. A distance of 7 bases separates the germline ends of V and J, which lose 3 bases and 5 bases respectively. The cysteine opens and the phenylalanine closes a CDR3 of 13 amino acids. Only the CDR3 region is kept as DNA, spanning 39 bases read in frame from base 1. Results and caveats for the whole study, not just this receptor: How much clinical and demographic metadata was included differed by source and by participant, and the metadata was provided uncurated.

With respect to this clone: Its antigen remains unidentified. One base away there is no much larger clone; base qualities are not given. Other DNA sequences in this sample translate to the same CDR3.

The material sequenced was PBMCs or T cells enriched from blood (not recorded which). This receptor chain uses TRBV18 and TRBJ1-4, with the D gene uncertain. The TCR comes from a woman aged 18 to 35 who had recovered from COVID-19. Read as DNA, the sequence is TGTGCCAGCTCACCCCGCAGAAATGAAAAACTGTTTTTT. Its amino acids are CASSPRRNEKLFF. Extended through the reference TRBV18 and TRBJ1-4 proteins, this CDR3 yields the full variable domain: NAGVMQNPRHLVRRRGQEARLRCSPMKGHSHVYWYRQLPEEGLKFMVYLQKENIIDESGMPKERFSAEFPKEGPSILRIQQVVRGDSAAYFCASSPRRNEKLFFGSGTQLSVL.